A selection of T cell receptor beta chains follows, all from one sample in a study of blood T cells in healthy people across ages. One entry per CDR3 protein, called by TCRdb with MiXCR from the 5' RACE reads. The table records about 1 million distinct CDR3 sequences, 40% to 50% of them present only once. Material: blood. The receptors were gathered from an older woman in good health. CDR3s include the opening cysteine and the closing phenylalanine or tryptophan. D genes are given only for firm matches. Some rows have no size entry. The others give once, few or many, or a class for an expanded clone.

j_call d_call clone_size v_call cdr3_aa cdr3_nt
TRBJ1-1 NA once TRBV5-1 CASSGPQMNTEAFF TGCGCCAGCAGCGGGCCACAGATGAACACTGAAGCTTTCTTT
TRBJ2-7 NA NA TRBV27 CASRPQFGSYEQYF TGTGCCAGCCGACCCCAATTCGGTTCCTACGAGCAGTACTTC
TRBJ2-1 NA NA TRBV3-1 CASSQDPFNSYNEQFF TGTGCCAGCAGCCAAGATCCTTTCAACTCCTACAATGAGCAGTTCTTC
TRBJ2-7 TRBD1 NA TRBV20-1 CSARPGQPYEQYF TGCAGTGCTAGACCGGGACAGCCCTACGAGCAGTACTTC
TRBJ1-2 TRBD1 few TRBV29-1 CSVEQGDGYTF TGCAGCGTCGAACAGGGGGACGGCTACACCTTC
TRBJ2-7 NA NA TRBV7-3 CASSSLGQNAYNEQYF TGTGCCAGCAGCTCGCTCGGCCAGAACGCCTACAATGAGCAGTACTTC
TRBJ2-1 TRBD2 few TRBV5-6 CASSPGLAINEQFF TGTGCCAGCAGTCCGGGACTAGCGATCAATGAGCAGTTCTTC
TRBJ2-1 NA few TRBV12-3/TRBV12-4 CASSLYSGASYNEQFF TGTGCCAGCAGTTTATACTCGGGAGCCTCCTACAATGAGCAGTTCTTC
TRBJ2-3 NA NA TRBV20-1 CSARARAELYTDTQYF TGCAGTGCTAGAGCTCGAGCGGAATTATACACAGATACGCAGTATTTT
TRBJ2-1 NA once TRBV25-1 CASSSIGTLYNEQFF TGTGCCAGCAGCAGCATTGGGACACTTTACAATGAGCAGTTCTTC
TRBJ1-5 NA NA TRBV2 CASSLDITGQPQHF TGTGCCAGCAGTTTAGACATTACAGGTCAGCCCCAGCATTTT
TRBJ2-7 NA once TRBV5-6 CASSWGAGQYF TGTGCCAGCAGTTGGGGGGCCGGGCAGTACTTC
TRBJ2-7 TRBD2 NA TRBV27 CASSMREGPYEQYF TGTGCCAGCAGTATGCGGGAGGGCCCATACGAGCAGTACTTC
TRBJ2-1 NA NA TRBV6-1 CAGQIREQGINEQFF TGTGCCGGCCAAATAAGGGAACAGGGCATCAATGAGCAGTTCTTC
TRBJ2-1 NA NA TRBV27 CASSLSKSSYNEQFF TGTGCCAGCAGTTTATCTAAGAGCTCCTACAATGAGCAGTTCTTC
TRBJ2-1 TRBD2 few TRBV4-1 CASSQEGLAGVGEQFF TGCGCCAGCAGCCAAGAGGGACTAGCGGGAGTTGGTGAGCAGTTCTTC
TRBJ2-5 TRBD2 few TRBV29-1 CSVEGGLAGGEQYF TGCAGCGTTGAAGGGGGACTAGCGGGGGGTGAGCAGTACTTC
TRBJ1-5 NA few TRBV27 CASSLKEAYQPQHF TGTGCCAGCAGTTTAAAGGAGGCATATCAGCCCCAGCATTTT
TRBJ2-3 NA NA TRBV29-1 CSAPPGPDPSTQYF TGCAGCGCTCCGCCGGGACCCGATCCCAGTACGCAGTATTTT
TRBJ2-3 NA few TRBV9 CASSGPLASYTDTQYF TGTGCCAGCAGCGGACCCCTAGCGTCCTACACAGATACGCAGTATTTT
TRBJ2-4 NA few TRBV29-1 CSVRLSDIQYF TGCAGCGTGAGGCTATCAGACATTCAGTACTTC
TRBJ2-7 NA NA TRBV29-1 CSVAPREYYEQYF TGCAGCGTTGCACCCAGGGAGTACTACGAGCAGTACTTC
TRBJ1-6 NA few TRBV7-6 CASRLSSYNSPLHF TGTGCCAGCAGGCTTAGCAGCTATAATTCACCCCTCCACTTT
TRBJ2-5 NA NA TRBV15 CATSRGGGIEETQYF TGTGCCACCAGCAGAGGAGGTGGAATAGAAGAGACCCAGTACTTC
TRBJ2-6 NA NA TRBV29-1 CSVDRVGSGANVLTF TGCAGCGTTGACAGGGTTGGGTCTGGGGCCAACGTCCTGACTTTC
TRBJ2-7 NA few TRBV25-1 CASSETRYEQYF TGTGCCAGCAGTGAAACCCGCTACGAGCAGTACTTC
TRBJ2-1 TRBD2 NA TRBV2 CASVRLAEGDEQFF TGTGCCAGCGTAAGACTAGCGGAGGGCGATGAGCAGTTCTTC
TRBJ1-5 NA NA TRBV2 CASMRGGLMGNQPQHF TGTGCCAGCATGAGGGGCGGCCTTATGGGCAATCAGCCCCAGCATTTT
TRBJ2-1 TRBD2 NA TRBV24-1 CATSESGAGGYNEQFF TGTGCCACCAGTGAAAGCGGAGCGGGAGGCTACAATGAGCAGTTCTTC
TRBJ2-3 NA NA TRBV7-9 CASSLGRLTDTQYF TGTGCCAGCAGCTTAGGGAGACTCACAGATACGCAGTATTTT
TRBJ2-3 NA NA TRBV7-8 CASSSEGPVASTQYF TGTGCCAGCAGCTCCGAAGGGCCCGTCGCTAGTACGCAGTATTTT
TRBJ2-7 TRBD1 NA TRBV5-1 CASRKQGAADEQYF TGCGCCAGCAGGAAACAGGGGGCGGCCGACGAGCAGTACTTC
TRBJ2-7 NA few TRBV5-1 CASSLNLRGNNYEQYF TGCGCCAGCAGCTTGAACCTAAGGGGGAATAACTACGAGCAGTACTTC
TRBJ2-7 TRBD2 NA TRBV7-2 CASSLGRLAAYEQYF TGTGCCAGCAGCTTAGGGCGACTAGCGGCCTACGAGCAGTACTTC
TRBJ2-7 TRBD1 NA TRBV5-6 CASSLRTGQGYYEQYF TGTGCCAGCAGCTTGAGGACGGGACAGGGGTATTACGAGCAGTACTTC
TRBJ2-7 NA few TRBV3-1 CASSLHPWEQYF TGTGCCAGCAGCCTCCACCCTTGGGAGCAGTACTTC
TRBJ1-1 TRBD1 NA TRBV7-6 CASSFRGSGSVAFF TGTGCCAGCAGCTTCAGGGGGTCAGGGTCTGTAGCTTTCTTT
TRBJ1-1 TRBD1 few TRBV7-2 CASSHVTGLNTEAFF TGTGCCAGCAGCCACGTGACAGGGTTGAACACTGAAGCTTTCTTT
TRBJ1-2 TRBD1 few TRBV2 CARLRQGPYGYTF TGTGCCAGGCTACGACAGGGACCCTATGGCTACACCTTC
TRBJ2-7 NA NA TRBV20-1 CSARAGGHEQYF TGCAGTGCTAGAGCCGGCGGCCACGAGCAGTACTTC
TRBJ1-2 NA NA TRBV27 CASSFRRQEYGYGYTF TGTGCCAGCAGTTTTCGTAGACAGGAGTATGGTTATGGCTACACCTTC
TRBJ2-7 TRBD2 once TRBV12-3/TRBV12-4 CASSHRTSGRPTYEQYF TGTGCCAGCAGCCACCGGACTAGCGGGAGGCCAACCTACGAGCAGTACTTC
TRBJ2-7 TRBD1 NA TRBV5-5 CASSFGVSGTGMYEQYF TGTGCCAGCAGCTTTGGGGTATCCGGGACAGGGATGTACGAGCAGTACTTC
TRBJ2-5 NA NA TRBV12-3/TRBV12-4 CASSLSIAEPQETQYF TGTGCCAGCAGTTTATCCATAGCGGAGCCCCAAGAGACCCAGTACTTC
TRBJ1-6 NA few TRBV4-2 CASSQERALTAPLHF TGTGCCAGCAGCCAAGAGCGGGCGTTGACGGCACCCCTCCACTTT
TRBJ2-1 TRBD2 few TRBV6-2/TRBV6-3 CASSDRSGSSYNEQFF TGTGCCAGCAGCGACAGAAGCGGGAGCTCCTACAATGAGCAGTTCTTC
TRBJ1-2 NA NA TRBV6-6 CASTQANYGYTF TGTGCCAGTACACAGGCTAACTATGGCTACACCTTC